In its sample, the clone carrying this TCR beta chain was seen a few times. The antigen is undetermined. These data come from a study of response to subunit inactivated influenza vaccine. Notes on the study in general: There was a suggestion from the authors that each seasonal influenza vaccination recruits few new T cells.

The ends were cut back, 4 bases at V and 2 bases at J, with 12 bases in the middle. The CDR3 has 14 amino acids. CDR1 is SGHRS and CDR2 is YFSETQ in the germline V gene. Each CDR3 protein gets one entry after TCRdb re-called the RT-PCR reads with MiXCR. The sample records about 520,000 distinct CDR3 sequences, less than 7.5% being singletons. This TCR was recovered from a man aged 50-75 years who received an inactivated influenza vaccine. The chain links TRBV5-1 to TRBJ2-5; maybe TRBD1 (5 bases). The specimen comprised PBMCs from blood, sampled about 23 months after vaccination. The CDR3, as DNA: TGCGCCAGCAGCCTTAGACAGCCGCAAGAGACCCAGTACTTC. Residues: CASSLRQPQETQYF. Looking up the rest from reference TRBV5-1 and TRBJ2-5 gives the full variable domain: KAGVTQTPRYLIKTRGQQVTLSCSPISGHRSVSWYQQTPGQGLQFLFEYFSETQRNKGNFPGRFSGRQFSNSRSEMNVSTLELGDSALYLCASSLRQPQETQYFGPGTRLLVL.